This TCR beta chain derives from a study of cytomegalovirus exposure and HLA in healthy donors (dated by TCRdb to the late 2010s). For the study in its entirety: According to a later analysis, one platform produced both the approximately 110 validation repertoires and the approximately 670 repertoires of the first cohort. Besides the first cohort of 666 subjects, a separate validation cohort made up of over a hundred different subjects was used. The aim of the study was to test whether cataloging public T cell receptors could identify signatures of past pathogen exposure. High-throughput TCR immunosequencing, statistical association of individual TCRs with disease status, and machine learning were combined to predict cytomegalovirus infection status. General findings and caveats noted by the study authors: In both the original and validation cohorts, the classifier was reported to diagnose cytomegalovirus status with high specificity and sensitivity. A later analysis found that TCRs clustered in the first cohort also tended to co-occur in the roughly 110 validation repertoires, with more than 90% of cluster scores above 0. Three of the identified cytomegalovirus-associated TCR beta chains were confirmed in vitro to be specific for cytomegalovirus antigens. A total of 150 to 200 TCR beta chains were listed by the study as associated with cytomegalovirus. A later analysis lacked HLA typing for the validation cohort, so it scored co-occurrence in that cohort across all 110 or so repertoires. Across donors, most TCR sequences were observed very rarely, whereas some public TCRs were present in many individuals. The authors suggested that the approach could potentially be generalized to other disease states and immunological phenotypes.

The donors were included in the validation cohort of roughly 130 subjects, a group kept apart from the 666-subject first cohort. The library relied on the immunoSEQ multiplex PCR assay. On the authors' methods: To diagnose cytomegalovirus status from the catalog of TCR beta chain sequences, a statistical classification framework was built. This is the immuneACCESS table as TCRdb keeps it, with only in-frame sequences that have V and J called. A part of the clones is gone; compared with another copy, unresolved V genes explain less than half, and the rest is unexplained. From that table come the V and J calls and clone size; the DNA was used to work out D and trimming. The sample data list 250,000 to 400,000 clones, and approximately 85% of these were observed just once. Together, the top ten hold about 0.96% of the sample. Taken from cysteine to phenylalanine, the CDR3 has 15 residues. This entry keeps only the CDR3 DNA: 45 bases, framed from base 1. At the junction V is shortened by 0 bases and J by 2 bases; bases outside the gene matches: 4. For CDR1 and CDR2, the germline V gene lists SGHAT and FQNNGV.

A note on this clone: The antigen it recognizes is unknown. Base quality data are lacking; no much larger clone is found one base away. Other DNA sequences in the sample encode the same CDR3.

The sample was PBMCs. This chain joins TRBV11-2 to TRBJ2-7; 7 of the junction bases match TRBD1. The sequence came from a man between 25 and 39 years old in good health and CMV-seronegative. The CDR3 region has the sequence CASSLEGDRAYEQYF. The nucleotide sequence is given as TGTGCCAGCAGCTTAGAAGGGGACAGAGCCTACGAGCAGTACTTC.